The clone carrying this T cell receptor (beta chain) was seen just once. No antigen is known for it. Primers included in the PCR were 60 Vbeta and 13 Jbeta primers. Data came from immunoSEQ multiplex PCR; TCRdb stores just in-frame clones and leaves some out. This table has about 150,000 clones, 70% to 80% appearing once. This record comes from a study of cytomegalovirus exposure and HLA in healthy donors. Study-level results: The listing of roughly 160 TCR beta chains classed them as cytomegalovirus-associated.

The CDR3 is 17 amino acids. J lost 5 bases, V lost 4 bases, and 12 bases had no gene match. This clonotype was sampled from a human donor in good health. The specimen sequenced was PBMCs. This sequence joins TRBV5-3 and TRBJ1-5; 10 bases match TRBD1. TRBV5-3 is designated an ORF whose function remains uncertain. The CDR3 here is CARSNIDRGQAHQPQHF. In nucleotides, the CDR3 is TGTGCCAGAAGCAATATCGACAGGGGGCAAGCTCATCAGCCCCAGCATTTT.